Described below is a single T cell receptor (beta chain) sequence and its context. Its target antigen remains unknown. Per-base qualities were not stored, and no clone one base away is much larger. This sample was taken from a study of T-cell memory formation after mild COVID-19 (dated by TCRdb to about 2021). Background for the entire study: TCR sequence clusters from the two donors were largely donor specific. T-cell clones expanding and contracting after mild COVID-19 in two donors were tracked by longitudinal TCRalpha and TCRbeta repertoire sequencing. The cohort was made up of two young adult volunteers, one female and one male, who were previously healthy.

Taken from cysteine to valine, the CDR3 has 15 residues. The DNA shown is the 45-base CDR3, in frame from base 1. After removal of 6 bases from V and 3 bases from J, the junction retains 9 bases not matched to a gene. Via the germline V gene, CDR1 is MNHEY and CDR2 SVGAGI. Ficoll-Paque density gradient centrifugation was used to isolate PBMCs. Broad study findings and their caveats: Only a couple of mild cases were covered in the study, and larger cohorts including severe cases with pre-infection samples were considered necessary. SARS-CoV-2 specificity of the second-wave clones peaking on day 37 was not confirmed. Contracting CD4+ clones were found mainly in CM and EM memory subsets, while CD8+ clones were enriched in EMRA. Clones contracting from day 15 to 85 had balanced CD4/CD8 phenotypes, while a second wave expanding from day 15 to 37 was biased towards CD4+. Some responding clones were detected in pre-infection memory, which suggested that pre-existing cross-reactive memory T cells had joined the SARS-CoV-2 response.

The instrument was an Illumina NovaSeq 6000. cDNA libraries for TCRalpha and TCRbeta were prepared by 5'RACE using constant-segment primers, with sample barcodes and unique molecular identifiers added. RNA was extracted from every sample with Trizol reagent. Libraries were amplified in two PCR steps, with a second sample barcode and Illumina TruSeq adapters added in the second step. Libraries were sequenced on an Illumina NovaSeq with 2 x 150 bp paired-end reads. The original methods were these. Demultiplexing of reads and collapsing into UMI-guided consensus sequences were performed with migec v1.2.7. Using mixcr v2.1.11, the UMI consensuses were aligned to TRA and TRB V and J templates and assembled into clonotypes. Clonotypes were classified as expanded or contracted when called significant by both edgeR and NoisET, with noise models trained on biological replicates. edgeR calls used a false discovery rate-adjusted p below 0.01 and a log2 fold-change threshold of 1. As an exploratory analysis of dynamics, max-normalized trajectories of the 1000 most abundant clonotypes were examined with PCA combined with hierarchical clustering. Each responding clone was given a CD4 or CD8 phenotype based on the CD4+ and CD8+ repertoires, which had been sequenced separately. The public reads were run again by TCRdb, first through fastp at Q25 and then through MiXCR, and only productive beta chains were kept. Rows with one shared CDR3 protein collapse into an entry with the most common genes and DNA. The V and J calls follow TCRdb's processing rather than the paper's. The table for this sample lists 300,000 or so distinct CDR3 sequences; roughly 17% of them were counted only once. The ten largest clones take up approximately 25% of the sample.

Sequenced sample: PBMCs or a T cell subset sorted from them (not recorded which). The TCR sequence derives from a man younger than 35 who had mild COVID-19 (a few samples of this study predate the infection). The sample titles of this study are shuffled in the database, so cell type and time point are left out; the donor was told from shared clones. The V and J segments used are TRBV6-5 and TRBJ2-7, with 9 bases matching TRBD1. At the DNA level, the sequence is TGTGCCAGCAGCCGGACCGGGACAGGGTACTACGAGCAGTACGTC. This sequence encodes CASSRTGTGYYEQYV.